The present T cell receptor beta chain was sequenced within a study of tumor-infiltrating lymphocytes in primary liver carcinoma. About the research overall: Samples returned roughly 3.5 to 8 million productive TCRbeta reads, a yield that was similar across tissue types. Study results and caveats: Representation across all five tumor regions was limited to only about 8-25% of top clones. Blood's top-250-clone fraction was significantly lower than that of tumors (p = 0.039).

The germline V gene encodes CDR1 SGHNT and CDR2 YYREEE (reference sequence). CDR3 length: 15 amino acids. Concerning this clonotype: Its antigen is as yet unknown. Mismatch with germline at one junction end may stem from a read error.

TCR beta cDNA was made from around 520 ng total RNA with a constant-region primer. Employing slightly modified ARM-PCR, three nested multiplex PCR rounds were run, and these gave rise to the TCR beta libraries. Primers for the first two PCR rounds were TRBV1-TRBV30 forward primers and a C-beta reverse primer (approximately 10 cycles per round). TCRdb used MiXCR to reprocess the multiplex PCR reads, holding one entry per CDR3 protein. The top ten hold roughly 13% of the sample, which has around 71,000 distinct CDR3 sequences, 71% seen once. It was from roughly 20-30 mg of unsorted bulk tissue that RNA and DNA were co-extracted. These patients lived with chronic HBV infection and had never been treated.

Material: liver tumor tissue from sampling region 4. The subset: tumor region T4, right-lateral pole. The chain employs TRBV5-4 and TRBJ1-1, with D tentatively TRBD1 (6 bases). The sequence was obtained from a woman aged 60-75 years with primary liver carcinoma and hepatitis B virus infection. CDR3 bases: TGTGCCGGCAGCTCGAAAACAGGGTCAGATGGTGAAGCTTTCTTT. This encodes CAGSSKTGSDGEAFF.